The rows below give T cell receptor beta chains drawn from one sample of a study of OX40 agonist ivuxolimab in advanced cancers. The repertoire was sequenced with immunoSEQ multiplex PCR; TCRdb's copy has only in-frame clones and lacks some. The repertoire includes some 58,000 clones, approximately 91% of them detected once, and about 1.8% sits in the top ten. The sequencing used CD4+ or CD8+ T cells sorted from blood, collected in a trial of the OX40 agonist ivuxolimab. These receptor sequences come from an adult with an advanced solid tumor such as melanoma, head and neck, liver or kidney cancer. The CDR3 runs from the conserved cysteine through the conserved F or W. The D gene is left open where the match is weak. Clone size, where shown, is once, few, many, or a class for clones that have expanded.

v_call	j_call	clone_size	d_call	cdr3_nt	cdr3_aa
TRBV2	TRBJ2-3	.	.	TGTGCCAGCAGTCGGCTGGGCTTAGGGGGATCTGGAGATACGCAGTATTTT	CASSRLGLGGSGDTQYF
TRBV6-5	TRBJ1-5	.	.	TGTGCCAGCAGAAGGGGTCAGGGTCAGCCCCAGCATTTT	CASRRGQGQPQHF
TRBV30	TRBJ2-1	.	TRBD2	TGTGCCTGGTCCTTCAGGGAGGGTGAGCAGTTCTTC	CAWSFREGEQFF
TRBV15	TRBJ1-4	.	.	TGTGCCACCAGCAGAGCCCCGGGAGGTAGTGAAAAACTGTTTTTT	CATSRAPGGSEKLFF
TRBV9	TRBJ2-7	.	TRBD1	TGTGCCAGCAGCTTTACAGGGGTAGACTCAGCAGGGCAGTACTTC	CASSFTGVDSAGQYF
TRBV11-3	TRBJ1-1	.	.	TGTGCCAGCAGCGCCGGGACCCATACTGAAGCTTTCTTT	CASSAGTHTEAFF
TRBV28	TRBJ2-1	.	.	TGTGCCAGCAGACTGGAGGGCCCCTCCTACAATGAGCAGTTCTTC	CASRLEGPSYNEQFF
TRBV2	TRBJ2-5	.	TRBD2	TGTGCCAGCCGACTAGCGGGAGTGGAGACCCAGTACTTC	CASRLAGVETQYF
TRBV9	TRBJ2-7	.	.	TGTGCCAGCAGCGTCCATCCGGACACAAACTACGAGCAGTACTTC	CASSVHPDTNYEQYF
TRBV6-6	TRBJ2-1	.	.	TGTGCCAGCAGCCAGGGACGGCTCTACTACAATGAGCAGTTCTTC	CASSQGRLYYNEQFF
TRBV19	TRBJ2-1	.	TRBD2	TGTGCCAGTAGTAGAGACAGTAGCGGGGAGGTTGGGCAGTTCTTC	CASSRDSSGEVGQFF
TRBV27	TRBJ2-3	.	TRBD2	TGTGCCAGCAGACCCACTAGCGGGAGAATTTTGGGCACAGATACGCAGTATTTT	CASRPTSGRILGTDTQYF
TRBV10-2	TRBJ2-1	.	.	TGCGCCAGCAGTGAGCTCGTGGGAAACAATGAGCAGTTCTTC	CASSELVGNNEQFF
TRBV7-8	TRBJ2-7	.	TRBD2	TGTGCCAGCAGGAGGCTAGCGGGTGACTCCTACGAGCAGTACTTC	CASRRLAGDSYEQYF
TRBV5-1	TRBJ2-5	.	TRBD2	TGCGCCAGCAGCTTCGGTGGCGGGAGCGGAGAGACCCAGTACTTC	CASSFGGGSGETQYF
TRBV18	TRBJ2-6	.	.	TGTGCCAGCTCACCGGAGGGGAGCTCTGGGGCCAACGTCCTGACTTTC	CASSPEGSSGANVLTF
TRBV18	TRBJ2-1	.	TRBD1	TGTGCCAGCTCACCACAGGGGGCGTCCTACAATGAGCAGTTCTTC	CASSPQGASYNEQFF
TRBV6-1	TRBJ2-5	once	TRBD2	TGTGCCACCGAGCGGGGAGGGCCTCAGGAGACCCAGTACTTC	CATERGGPQETQYF
TRBV30	TRBJ2-1	.	.	TGTGCCCGGGATGGGGCACCCCTCGGAAGTGGTGAGCAGTTCTTC	CARDGAPLGSGEQFF
TRBV19	TRBJ1-3	once	.	TGTGCCAGTAGTATGACAGGCGGAGACTCTGGAAACACCATATATTTT	CASSMTGGDSGNTIYF
TRBV6-6	TRBJ1-4	.	.	TGTGCCAGCAGTTACGAACCTCTCGGGCTTGAAAAACTGTTTTTT	CASSYEPLGLEKLFF
TRBV2	TRBJ2-7	.	TRBD1	TGTGCCAGCAGCTTCGACAGGGGTCGCGAGCAGTACTTC	CASSFDRGREQYF
TRBV28	TRBJ2-5	.	TRBD1	TGTGCCAGCAGTGTCTCGGGACAGCGAGAAGAGACCCAGTACTTC	CASSVSGQREETQYF
TRBV7-6	TRBJ2-1	once	TRBD2	TGTGCCAGCAGCTTAAGAGGGAGGGCCTACAATGAGCAGTTCTTC	CASSLRGRAYNEQFF
TRBV7-9	TRBJ2-5	.	.	TGTGCCAGCAGCTTTGATAGGGACCAAGAGACCCAGTACTTC	CASSFDRDQETQYF
TRBV6-5	TRBJ2-7	.	.	TGTGCCAGCAGTTCCTCAGGGGCGGTGTCCTACGAGCAGTACTTC	CASSSSGAVSYEQYF
TRBV6-7	TRBJ2-5	once	TRBD2	TGTGCCAGCAGCCTTAGGATACACGATAGCGGGCACGAGGAGGAACCGGTGCTCGAGGAGACCCAGTACTTC	CASSLRIHDSGHEEEPVLEETQYF
TRBV6-1	TRBJ1-1	.	.	TGTGCCAGCGGACCAAGTAGGGCATCCACTGAAGCTTTCTTT	CASGPSRASTEAFF
TRBV28	TRBJ2-1	.	.	TGTGCCAGCAGCCGCCTAGCTTTTCCTGAGCAGTTCTTC	CASSRLAFPEQFF
TRBV30	TRBJ2-7	.	TRBD1	TGTGCCTGGGAATCGGGACAGGGATCTTACGAGCAGTACTTC	CAWESGQGSYEQYF
TRBV30	TRBJ2-5	.	.	TGTGCCTGGAGTCCCTCGTACCAAGAGACCCAGTACTTC	CAWSPSYQETQYF
TRBV19	TRBJ2-4	.	TRBD1	TGTGCCAGTTCCCCTCCGGGACAGATAGCCAAAAACATTCAGTACTTC	CASSPPGQIAKNIQYF
TRBV6-1	TRBJ2-5	.	.	TGTGCCAGCAGTGAACTTAACGGAGAGCAAGAGACCCAGTACTTC	CASSELNGEQETQYF
TRBV15	TRBJ2-1	.	TRBD1	TGTGCCACCAGTACTCAGGGGGCGGACTACAATGAGCAGTTCTTC	CATSTQGADYNEQFF
TRBV28	TRBJ1-2	medium-sized	.	TGTGCCAGCAGTTTCCTTCCCCATACACGGTCAGGTGGCTACACCTTC	CASSFLPHTRSGGYTF
TRBV4-3	TRBJ1-1	.	.	TGCGCCAGCAGCCTCTATCAGGGAAACACTGAAGCTTTCTTT	CASSLYQGNTEAFF
TRBV28	TRBJ2-1	.	TRBD2	TGTGCCAGCAGTTCTCCTTCTAGCGGGAGGGCATCCTACAATGAGCAGTTCTTC	CASSSPSSGRASYNEQFF
TRBV5-5	TRBJ2-6	once	.	TGTGCCAGCAGCTTGGCCCACGGGGCCAACGTCCTGACTTTC	CASSLAHGANVLTF
TRBV9	TRBJ2-6	.	.	TGTGCCAGCAGCCCTAGGGCCTCTGGGGCCAACGTCCTGACTTTC	CASSPRASGANVLTF
TRBV30	TRBJ1-3	.	.	TGTGCCTGGAGTGTAGGCAGGGGAGCTGGAAACACCATATATTTT	CAWSVGRGAGNTIYF